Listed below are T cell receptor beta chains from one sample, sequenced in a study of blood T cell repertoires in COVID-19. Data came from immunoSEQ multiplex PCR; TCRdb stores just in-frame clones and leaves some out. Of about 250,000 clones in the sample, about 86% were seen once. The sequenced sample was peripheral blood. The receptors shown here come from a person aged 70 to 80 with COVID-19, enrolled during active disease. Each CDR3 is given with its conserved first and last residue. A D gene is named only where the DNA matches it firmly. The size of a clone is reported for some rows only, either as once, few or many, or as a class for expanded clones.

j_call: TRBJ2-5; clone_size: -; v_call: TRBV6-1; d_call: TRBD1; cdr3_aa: CASSAQTGDGLETQYF; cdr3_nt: TGTGCCAGCAGTGCCCAGACAGGGGATGGACTCGAGACCCAGTACTTC
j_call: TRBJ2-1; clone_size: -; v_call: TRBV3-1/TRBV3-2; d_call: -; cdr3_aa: CASSLSNEQFF; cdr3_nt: TGTGCCAGCAGCCTTAGCAATGAGCAGTTCTTC
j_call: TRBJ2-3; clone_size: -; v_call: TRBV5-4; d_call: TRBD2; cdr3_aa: CASSWGLAGTDTQYF; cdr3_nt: TGTGCCAGCAGCTGGGGACTAGCGGGCACAGATACGCAGTATTTT
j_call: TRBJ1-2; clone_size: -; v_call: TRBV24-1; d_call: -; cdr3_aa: CATSDPNGVYGYTF; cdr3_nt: TGTGCCACCAGTGATCCCAACGGGGTCTATGGCTACACCTTC
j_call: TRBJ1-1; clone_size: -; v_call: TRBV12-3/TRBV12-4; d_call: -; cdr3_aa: CASSFWEQDEAFF; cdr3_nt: TGTGCCAGCAGTTTCTGGGAACAGGATGAAGCTTTCTTT
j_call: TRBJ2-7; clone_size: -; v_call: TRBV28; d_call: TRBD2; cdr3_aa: CASSSLPLAASYEQYF; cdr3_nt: TGTGCCAGCAGCTCGCTGCCCCTAGCGGCCTCCTACGAGCAGTACTTC
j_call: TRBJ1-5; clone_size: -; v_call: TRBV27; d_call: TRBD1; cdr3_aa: CASRTGVEQPQHF; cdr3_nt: TGTGCCAGCAGGACAGGGGTGGAACAGCCCCAGCATTTT
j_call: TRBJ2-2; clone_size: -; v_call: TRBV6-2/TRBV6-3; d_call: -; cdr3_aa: CASSRTAGELFF; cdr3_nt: TGTGCCAGCAGTAGAACTGCCGGGGAGCTGTTTTTT
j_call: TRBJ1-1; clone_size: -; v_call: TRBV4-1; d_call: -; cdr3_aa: CASSQEVRGMNTEAFF; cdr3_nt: TGCGCCAGCAGCCAAGAAGTTCGGGGAATGAACACTGAAGCTTTCTTT
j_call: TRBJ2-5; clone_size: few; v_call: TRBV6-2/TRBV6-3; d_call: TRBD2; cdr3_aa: CASSPGLAVIFQETQYF; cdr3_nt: TGTGCCAGCAGTCCGGGACTAGCGGTAATCTTCCAAGAGACCCAGTACTTC
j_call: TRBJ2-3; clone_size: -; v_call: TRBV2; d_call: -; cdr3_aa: CASSSRGRSDTQYF; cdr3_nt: TGTGCCAGCAGCTCAAGAGGGCGATCAGATACGCAGTATTTT
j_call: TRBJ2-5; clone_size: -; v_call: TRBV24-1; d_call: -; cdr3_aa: CATSDLEGGKTQYF; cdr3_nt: TGTGCCACCAGTGATTTGGAGGGGGGGAAGACCCAGTACTTC
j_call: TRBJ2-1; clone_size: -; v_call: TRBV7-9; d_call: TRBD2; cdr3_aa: CASSPWGTSGSYEQFF; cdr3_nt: TGTGCCAGCAGCCCCTGGGGGACTAGCGGGAGTTATGAGCAGTTCTTC
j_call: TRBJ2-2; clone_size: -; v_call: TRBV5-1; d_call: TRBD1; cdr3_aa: CASSFTNRGNTGELFF; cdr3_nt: TGCGCCAGCAGCTTCACGAACAGGGGGAACACCGGGGAGCTGTTTTTT
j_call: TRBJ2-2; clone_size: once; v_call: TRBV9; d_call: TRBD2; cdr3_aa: CASSPGTRDTGELFF; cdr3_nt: TGTGCCAGCAGCCCCGGGACTAGGGACACCGGGGAGCTGTTTTTT
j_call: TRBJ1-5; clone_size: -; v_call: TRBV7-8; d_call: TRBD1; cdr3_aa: CASSLEPGTGRQPQHF; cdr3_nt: TGTGCCAGCAGCTTAGAACCGGGGACAGGCCGTCAGCCCCAGCATTTT
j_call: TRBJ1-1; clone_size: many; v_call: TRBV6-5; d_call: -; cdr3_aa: CASSTTGEAFF; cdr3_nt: TGTGCCAGCAGTACGACAGGTGAAGCTTTCTTT
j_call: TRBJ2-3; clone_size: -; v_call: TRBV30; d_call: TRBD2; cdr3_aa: CAWTFYGRVYTQYF; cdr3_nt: TGTGCCTGGACCTTCTACGGGAGGGTCTATACGCAGTATTTT